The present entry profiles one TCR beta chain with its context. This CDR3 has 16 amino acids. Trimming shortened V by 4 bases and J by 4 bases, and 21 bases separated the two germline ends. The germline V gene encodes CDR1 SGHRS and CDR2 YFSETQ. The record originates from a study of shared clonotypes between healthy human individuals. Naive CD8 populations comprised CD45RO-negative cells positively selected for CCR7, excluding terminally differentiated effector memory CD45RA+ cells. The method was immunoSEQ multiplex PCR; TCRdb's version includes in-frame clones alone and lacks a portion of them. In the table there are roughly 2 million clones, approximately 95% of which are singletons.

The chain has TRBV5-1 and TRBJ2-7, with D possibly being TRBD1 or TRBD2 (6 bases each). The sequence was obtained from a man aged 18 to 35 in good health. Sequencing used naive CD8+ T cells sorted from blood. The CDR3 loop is CASSPWTVVGGYEQYF. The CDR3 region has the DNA TGCGCCAGCAGCCCCTGGACAGTAGTGGGGGGATACGAGCAGTACTTC.